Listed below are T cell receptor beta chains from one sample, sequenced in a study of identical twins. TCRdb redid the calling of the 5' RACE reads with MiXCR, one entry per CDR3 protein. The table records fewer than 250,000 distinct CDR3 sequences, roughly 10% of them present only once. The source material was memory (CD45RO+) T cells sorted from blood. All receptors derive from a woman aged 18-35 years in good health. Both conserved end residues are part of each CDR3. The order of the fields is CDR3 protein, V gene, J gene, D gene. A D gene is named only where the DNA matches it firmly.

CAWSVSYNEQFF	TRBV30	TRBJ2-1	.
CASSQDHQARVCF	TRBV4-1	TRBJ2-5	.
CASGGFVFNEQFF	TRBV5-1	TRBJ2-1	.
CASSLNPSSGNTIYF	TRBV12-3/TRBV12-4	TRBJ1-3	.
CASSPNVGRSYEQYF	TRBV18	TRBJ2-7	.
CASSFRHITQETQYF	TRBV12-3/TRBV12-4	TRBJ2-5	.
CSARGIAGSETQYF	TRBV20-1	TRBJ2-5	TRBD2
CSLRISSDTQYF	TRBV20-1	TRBJ2-3	.
CASRRDRANEKLFF	TRBV5-1	TRBJ1-4	TRBD1
CASSLLRLSEQYF	TRBV6-2/TRBV6-3	TRBJ2-7	.
CSARPLSETQYF	TRBV20-1	TRBJ2-5	.
CSVQTSGRARETQYF	TRBV29-1	TRBJ2-5	TRBD2
CASSQDPGTTQYF	TRBV3-1	TRBJ2-3	.
CASSESTWETQYF	TRBV6-1	TRBJ2-5	.
CASSLYGLAGVSYEQYF	TRBV7-2	TRBJ2-7	TRBD2
CASSQEDTDTQYF	TRBV6-1	TRBJ2-3	.